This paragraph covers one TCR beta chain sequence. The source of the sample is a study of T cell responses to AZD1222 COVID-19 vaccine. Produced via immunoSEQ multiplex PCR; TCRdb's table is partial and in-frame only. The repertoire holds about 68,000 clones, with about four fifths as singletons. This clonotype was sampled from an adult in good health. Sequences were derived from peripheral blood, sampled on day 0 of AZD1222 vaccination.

CDR3 bases: TGTGCCAGTAACCAAGACAGGACTGGCAGGAATGGCTACACCTTC. This sequence encodes CASNQDRTGRNGYTF. The chain recombines TRBV19 with TRBJ1-2; tentatively, D is TRBD1 (6 bases). V was pared by 7 bases and J by 6 bases, with 21 bases between. CDR1 is LNHDA, CDR2 SQIVND, per germline (reference sequence). This CDR3 is built from 15 residues.